The 8 T cell receptor beta chains in this list originate from one sample, sequenced in a study of blood T cell repertoires in COVID-19. This table comes from immunoSEQ multiplex PCR, and its TCRdb copy is limited to in-frame clones, with some not included. The table lists more than 250,000 clones, around 88% of them singletons. The sample consisted of peripheral blood. The origin of the receptors is a woman aged 25 to 39 with COVID-19, enrolled during active disease.

Points on this clone: Other DNA sequences of this sample code for an identical CDR3. The chain has TRBV7-9 and TRBJ1-4; D remains ambiguous. Germline V lookup: CDR1 SEHNR, CDR2 FQNEAQ (reference sequence). The V end lost 5 bases, the J end lost 8 bases, and 6 bases lay between the germline ends. The CDR3 has 11 residues. This CDR3 is CASSSGEKLFF. CDR3 DNA: TGTGCCAGCAGCAGCGGGGAAAAACTGTTTTTT.

The rearrangement uses TRBV28 and TRBJ2-5; 12 positions match TRBD1. The CDR3 has 16 residues. The junction had 8 bases not matched to a gene; V was cut back by 4 bases and J by 5 bases. Germline-derived CDR1 and CDR2 are MDHEN and SYDVKM. In DNA, the CDR3 is TGTGCCAGCAGTTCCAACCGGGACAGGGGGCGGGAGACCCAGTACTTC. It is translated as CASSSNRDRGRETQYF.

This clone has only one observation. The CDR3 sequence is CASSRAGTGSGGPSGNTIYF. The CDR3 region has the DNA TGCGCCAGCAGCCGCGCAGGGACAGGCTCAGGTGGGCCCTCTGGAAACACCATATATTTT. This chain joins TRBV10-2 and TRBJ1-3, with TRBD1 matching over 8 bases. Germline lookup yields CDR1 WSHSY and CDR2 SAAADI. Trimming removed 6 bases from V and 0 bases from J; junction bases left unmatched: 19. The CDR3 is made up of 20 amino acids.

This clone was counted once. The chain joins TRBV3-1 (or the pseudogene TRBV3-2) to TRBJ1-1; weak D call: TRBD1 (5 bases). V dropped 0 bases and J dropped 4 bases, with 9 bases sitting between them. The CDR3 runs to 14 residues. Germline V CDR1 and CDR2: LGHDT, YNNKEL (reference sequence). CDR3 amino acids: CASSQERGGTEAFF. The DNA for the CDR3 is TGTGCCAGCAGCCAAGAAAGGGGAGGCACTGAAGCTTTCTTT.

V usage is TRBV28 and J usage is TRBJ1-1; D ambiguous. The germline V gene has CDR1 MDHEN and CDR2 SYDVKM. This CDR3 contains 13 residues. Trimming pared 7 bases from V and 4 bases from J, leaving 13 bases between. CDR3 DNA sequence: TGTGCCAGCACCACCCTAGCCAGCACTGAAGCTTTCTTT. Its protein product is CASTTLASTEAFF.

V usage is TRBV4-2 and J usage is TRBJ1-2; D remains ambiguous. Germline assignment: CDR1 LGHNA and CDR2 YNFKEQ. The CDR3 contains 16 residues. V lost 4 bases to trimming and J lost 0 bases, with 15 bases between them. The CDR3 DNA reads TGTGCCAGCAGCCTCGCTGGAGAGATTACTAACTATGGCTACACCTTC. Its protein product is CASSLAGEITNYGYTF.

The rearrangement uses TRBV18 and TRBJ2-5; 7 nucleotides match TRBD2. CDR1 is KGHSH, CDR2 LQKENI, per germline. This CDR3 spans 15 amino acids. V was clipped by 5 bases and J by 6 bases; unmatched bases: 12. CDR3 sequence: CASSDNSGEVKTQYF. The CDR3, as DNA: TGTGCCAGCTCAGATAACAGCGGGGAGGTAAAGACCCAGTACTTC.

The chain has TRBV12-3 or TRBV12-4 and TRBJ2-5; D is undetermined. V lost 4 bases and J lost 2, with 5 bases in between. CDR3 length equals 12 residues. This CDR3 reads CASSSQQETQYF. CDR3 DNA sequence: TGTGCCAGCAGTTCCCAGCAAGAGACCCAGTACTTC.